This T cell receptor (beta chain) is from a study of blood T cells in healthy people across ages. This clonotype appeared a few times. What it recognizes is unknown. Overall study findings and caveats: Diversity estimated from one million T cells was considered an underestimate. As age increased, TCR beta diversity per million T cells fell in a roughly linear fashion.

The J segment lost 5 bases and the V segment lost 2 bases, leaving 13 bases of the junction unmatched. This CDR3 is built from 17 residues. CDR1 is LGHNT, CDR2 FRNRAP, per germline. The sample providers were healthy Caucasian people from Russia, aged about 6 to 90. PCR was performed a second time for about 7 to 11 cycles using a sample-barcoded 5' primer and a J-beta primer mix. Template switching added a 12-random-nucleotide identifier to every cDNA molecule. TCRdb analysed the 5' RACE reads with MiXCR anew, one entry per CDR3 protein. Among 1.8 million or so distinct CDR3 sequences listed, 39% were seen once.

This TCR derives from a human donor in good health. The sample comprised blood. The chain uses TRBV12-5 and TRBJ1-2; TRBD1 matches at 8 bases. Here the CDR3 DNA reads TGTGCTAGTGGTTTGTCCCGGGACAGGAACGACCTATATGGCTACACCTTC. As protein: CASGLSRDRNDLYGYTF.